This T cell receptor beta chain emerged from a study of identical twins (TCRdb year 2016). The study in broad terms: The study deep-sequenced TCR alpha and beta repertoires from monozygotic twins, unrelated adults of various ages and cord blood to test whether fetal clonotypes persist. To rule out contamination, replicate twin experiments were performed at different times with different library preparation protocols. Study-wide conclusions, independent of this receptor: Compared with coincidental sharing between unrelated individuals, out-of-frame TCR alpha sequences shared between twins showed an excess of sequences with low generation probability. Because the same donors could not be followed over many years, conclusions were based on cross-sectional statistical analysis. Zero-insertion analyses could be partly confounded by invariant T cells such as MAIT and iNKT, although diverse VJ usage argued against such confounding for most clonotypes. Abundant cord blood beta clonotypes had fewer insertions, young adult naive repertoires showed a similar but weaker trend, and memory repertoires showed no such trend. Excess twin sharing in beta out-of-frame sequences was weaker because fewer shared sequences lowered the signal-to-noise ratio. Out-of-frame TCR alpha sharing in monozygotic twins was systematically underestimated by recombination models, whereas sharing between unrelated individuals was in agreement with the recombination models.

This clonotype was seen more than once but under ten times. The antigen it binds to is not known. The sample holds no much larger clone one base away, and base qualities are not on file. V lost 2 bases and J lost 3 bases; the stretch between them is 19 bases long. From cysteine to phenylalanine, the CDR3 is 18 amino acids long. The only DNA kept is the CDR3, 54 bases in frame from the first base. Based on the germline V gene, the CDR1 and CDR2 sequences are LGHNA and YSLEER. The library was obtained by 5' RACE. Sequencer: Illumina HiSeq 2000. Template switching introduced a universal primer binding site; the final cDNA contained a unique molecular identifier, enabling accurate counting of TCR cDNA molecules. Specific primers in the conserved constant-segment region were used to synthesize first-strand cDNA for the TCR alpha and beta chains. Each cDNA library was double barcoded, with a SMART-Mk sample barcode plus Illumina barcodes, to control for contamination. TruSeq adapter sequences and Illumina sample barcodes were added in two successive PCR steps. The Illumina HiSeq platform was used with custom primers to sequence TCR alpha and beta cDNA libraries. In the original analysis: MiGEC processed the raw reads to extract unique molecular identifiers, while MiXCR was used to determine the CDR3 positions. For each individual, recombination models were inferred using an EM algorithm with the repgenHMM and IGoR tools. The analysis of shared clonotypes was done with the tcR package in R, with sharing normalized by the product of cloneset sizes. To study raw recombination free of thymic and clonal selection effects, out-of-frame nonproductive sequences were analyzed. TCRdb trimmed the raw reads at Q25, called clones with MiXCR and kept productive beta chains. CDR3 protein duplicates are merged, each entry listing the most common genes and DNA. TCRdb, not the authors, supplied the V and J calls. The sample data list about 290,000 distinct CDR3 sequences, and less than 9.5% of these were observed just once. Together, the top ten hold approximately 7% of the sample.

Only healthy Caucasian donors were included. Three pairs of female monozygotic twins, all aged roughly 18 to 30 years, made up the twin cohort. Positive isolation kits from Invitrogen were used to isolate the CD4+ and CD8+ T cell populations. This sample was also put to use in a study of yellow fever vaccine responses in identical twins. The second study's paper adds: According to the authors, in identical twins the way T cells responded to vaccination appeared partly convergent and partly personalized. Focusing on identical twins, the study followed the T cell clones that responded to the vaccine, and did so with precision.

Material: CD8+ T cells sorted from blood. The TCR comes from a woman younger than 35 in good health. The V and J genes are TRBV4-3 and TRBJ1-4; perhaps TRBD1 is the D gene, with 6 bases matching. CDR3 protein: CASSQFSGRGLPNEKLFF. The base sequence is TGCGCCAGCAGCCAATTCAGCGGCAGGGGCCTTCCTAATGAAAAACTGTTTTTT.